The clone carrying this TCR beta chain was picked up a small number of times. The antigen is undetermined. These data are taken from a study of read filtering for tumor transcriptome and immune sequencing. Study-level information: Patients were 17 male and roughly 15 female, mean age 65.9 years, range about 45 to 85. Whole-transcriptome libraries were prepared after DNase treatment.

There are 15 residues in the CDR3. The V gene's germline CDR1 is SGDLS and CDR2 YYNGEE. V lost 3 bases and J 5 bases, leaving 17 bases between the germline ends. General study results and limits: Compared with RNA-seq, IR-seq gave much higher clonotype depth and reliability. The CD138-negative fraction was mixed bone marrow immune cells, not pure T cells.

From about 0.4 ug of RNA, a library with molecular barcoded alpha/delta and beta/gamma adaptors was made. MiXCR, run by TCRdb on the reads, gives a single entry per CDR3 protein. The sample has 55,000 to 60,000 distinct CDR3 sequences, about 12% seen once. This receptor was obtained from a donor over 35 with multiple myeloma. The chain couples TRBV9 to TRBJ2-5; D might be TRBD1 (5 bases). The sequencing input was a population of CD138-negative cells sorted from bone marrow. The CDR3 DNA is TGTGCCAGCAGCGCAACGTTACTAAAGGGGGAGACCCAGTACTTC. Translation gives CASSATLLKGETQYF.